Listed below are T cell receptor beta chains from one sample, sequenced in a study of T cells after posttransplantation cyclophosphamide. Assay used: immunoSEQ multiplex PCR; TCRdb lists only in-frame clones, some missing. The sample lists some 47,000 clones; just over 85% were seen once. The sequenced material came from PBMCs. The receptors derive from a man aged 30-40 years with a blood cancer, CMV-positive, and with a related stem cell donor. CDR3s include the opening cysteine and the closing phenylalanine or tryptophan. A D gene is named only where the DNA matches it firmly. The size of a clone is reported for some rows only, either as once, few or many, or as a class for expanded clones.

size: NA
D: TRBD1
V: TRBV5-1
J: TRBJ2-5
CDR3: CASSFRGGLYQETQYF
DNA: TGCGCCAGCAGCTTTAGAGGGGGCCTGTACCAAGAGACCCAGTACTTC

size: NA
D: NA
V: TRBV15
J: TRBJ1-5
CDR3: CATSRVSIHQPQHF
DNA: TGTGCCACCAGCAGAGTCAGTATTCATCAGCCCCAGCATTTT

size: NA
D: TRBD2
V: TRBV19
J: TRBJ2-7
CDR3: CASREDGTSRREQYF
DNA: TGTGCCAGTAGAGAAGACGGGACTAGTCGACGCGAGCAGTACTTC

size: NA
D: TRBD2
V: TRBV9
J: TRBJ2-5
CDR3: CASSATLAGEETQYF
DNA: TGTGCCAGCAGCGCGACCTTAGCGGGAGAAGAGACCCAGTACTTC

size: NA
D: NA
V: TRBV13
J: TRBJ2-7
CDR3: CASSLGGTLSYEQYF
DNA: TGTGCCAGCAGCTTAGGCGGGACACTCTCCTACGAGCAGTACTTC

size: NA
D: NA
V: TRBV19
J: TRBJ2-1
CDR3: CASSRGIDNEQFF
DNA: TGTGCCAGTAGTAGAGGGATAGACAATGAGCAGTTCTTC

size: NA
D: TRBD1
V: TRBV15
J: TRBJ2-3
CDR3: CATSRDLGTGVDTQYF
DNA: TGTGCCACCAGCAGAGATCTCGGGACAGGGGTGGATACGCAGTATTTT

size: few
D: TRBD1
V: TRBV6-1
J: TRBJ1-2
CDR3: CASSDWTGGFNYGYTF
DNA: TGTGCCAGCAGTGATTGGACAGGAGGCTTTAACTATGGCTACACCTTC

size: NA
D: NA
V: TRBV25-1
J: TRBJ2-5
CDR3: CASSAFQETQYF
DNA: TGTGCCAGCAGTGCTTTTCAAGAGACCCAGTACTTC

size: NA
D: NA
V: TRBV5-6
J: TRBJ2-7
CDR3: CASSLVTGDFEQYF
DNA: TGTGCCAGCAGCTTGGTGACGGGAGATTTCGAGCAGTACTTC

size: NA
D: TRBD1
V: TRBV28
J: TRBJ1-5
CDR3: CASRRGQVNQPQHF
DNA: TGTGCCAGCAGGCGGGGACAGGTCAATCAGCCCCAGCATTTT

size: NA
D: NA
V: TRBV29-1
J: TRBJ1-2
CDR3: CSVEAQGFKNYGYTF
DNA: TGCAGCGTTGAAGCCCAGGGTTTTAAAAACTATGGCTACACCTTC

size: NA
D: NA
V: TRBV30
J: TRBJ2-7
CDR3: CAWSGQGYEQYF
DNA: TGTGCCTGGAGTGGCCAGGGTTACGAGCAGTACTTC

size: NA
D: NA
V: TRBV2
J: TRBJ1-1
CDR3: CASTLQGNTEAFF
DNA: TGTGCCAGCACCTTACAGGGGAACACTGAAGCTTTCTTT

size: NA
D: TRBD2
V: TRBV28
J: TRBJ2-4
CDR3: CASSWGYTSLAGGPAAKNIQYF
DNA: TGTGCCAGCAGCTGGGGATACACCTCACTAGCGGGAGGGCCGGCAGCCAAAAACATTCAGTACTTC

size: once
D: NA
V: TRBV7-2
J: TRBJ2-6
CDR3: CASSFGQSGANVLTF
DNA: TGTGCCAGCAGCTTCGGACAGTCTGGGGCCAACGTCCTGACTTTC

size: NA
D: TRBD2
V: TRBV7-2
J: TRBJ2-1
CDR3: CASSLGVAGAGDEQFF
DNA: TGTGCCAGCAGCTTAGGTGTAGCGGGAGCAGGAGATGAGCAGTTCTTC

size: NA
D: NA
V: TRBV19
J: TRBJ2-3
CDR3: CASSMSTPDTQYF
DNA: TGTGCCAGTAGTATGTCAACACCGGATACGCAGTATTTT

size: NA
D: NA
V: TRBV7-8
J: TRBJ2-7
CDR3: CASSFFGRTASIQQYF
DNA: TGTGCCAGCAGCTTTTTTGGCAGGACAGCATCGATACAGCAGTACTTC

size: NA
D: TRBD2
V: TRBV27
J: TRBJ2-1
CDR3: CASSPSGRVDEQFF
DNA: TGTGCCAGCAGTCCTAGCGGGAGGGTTGATGAGCAGTTCTTC

size: NA
D: NA
V: TRBV28
J: TRBJ1-5
CDR3: CASSLNQPQHF
DNA: TGTGCCAGCAGTCTCAATCAGCCCCAGCATTTT

size: NA
D: NA
V: TRBV18
J: TRBJ2-1
CDR3: CASSPQDSGVSYNEQFF
DNA: TGTGCCAGCTCACCTCAGGATAGCGGCGTATCCTACAATGAGCAGTTCTTC

size: NA
D: NA
V: TRBV29-1
J: TRBJ1-1
CDR3: CSVGGLNTEAFF
DNA: TGCAGCGTTGGCGGGCTGAACACTGAAGCTTTCTTT

size: NA
D: NA
V: TRBV11-2
J: TRBJ2-7
CDR3: CASSPLRRESSYEQYF
DNA: TGTGCCAGCAGCCCCCTCCGGCGGGAAAGCTCCTACGAGCAGTACTTC

size: NA
D: TRBD2
V: TRBV7-9
J: TRBJ2-2
CDR3: CASSSGTSLGLFF
DNA: TGTGCCAGCAGCTCCGGGACTAGCCTGGGGCTGTTTTTT

size: NA
D: NA
V: TRBV28
J: TRBJ1-5
CDR3: CASSRNRGTSNQPQHF
DNA: TGTGCCAGCAGTCGTAATCGGGGGACTAGCAATCAGCCCCAGCATTTT

size: NA
D: NA
V: TRBV7-2
J: TRBJ1-2
CDR3: CATPSTYGYTF
DNA: TGTGCCACCCCGTCTACTTATGGCTACACCTTC

size: NA
D: TRBD1
V: TRBV5-6
J: TRBJ1-4
CDR3: CASSPVRTGGNEKLFF
DNA: TGTGCCAGCAGCCCCGTACGGACAGGGGGGAATGAAAAACTGTTTTTT

size: NA
D: NA
V: TRBV6-5
J: TRBJ1-4
CDR3: CASRHRGSGDGKLFF
DNA: TGTGCCAGCAGGCATAGAGGATCCGGTGATGGAAAACTGTTTTTT

size: NA
D: NA
V: TRBV5-4
J: TRBJ2-2
CDR3: CASSLAYAGVSGELFF
DNA: TGTGCCAGCAGCTTGGCCTATGCAGGGGTTAGTGGGGAGCTGTTTTTT

size: NA
D: NA
V: TRBV29-1
J: TRBJ2-1
CDR3: CSVGVAPSSYNEQFF
DNA: TGCAGCGTTGGTGTCGCTCCGAGCTCCTACAATGAGCAGTTCTTC

size: NA
D: TRBD2
V: TRBV9
J: TRBJ2-2
CDR3: CASSVAVSSGNAGELFF
DNA: TGTGCCAGCAGCGTTGCGGTAAGTAGCGGGAACGCCGGGGAGCTGTTTTTT

size: NA
D: NA
V: TRBV29-1
J: TRBJ1-1
CDR3: CSVEPLAVVGGGLMNTEAFF
DNA: TGCAGCGTTGAACCCCTAGCGGTCGTCGGGGGCGGCTTAATGAACACTGAAGCTTTCTTT

size: NA
D: NA
V: TRBV6-5
J: TRBJ1-2
CDR3: CASSSAGPSNYGYTF
DNA: TGTGCCAGCAGTTCTGCCGGTCCTTCCAACTATGGCTACACCTTC

size: NA
D: NA
V: TRBV28
J: TRBJ2-2
CDR3: CASSFNSGNTGELFF
DNA: TGTGCCAGCAGTTTTAATTCCGGGAACACCGGGGAGCTGTTTTTT

size: NA
D: TRBD1
V: TRBV7-9
J: TRBJ2-1
CDR3: CASSLTGGTGVNEQFF
DNA: TGTGCCAGCAGCTTAACGGGTGGGACAGGCGTCAATGAGCAGTTCTTC

size: NA
D: TRBD2
V: TRBV11-2
J: TRBJ2-1
CDR3: CASRQSHELAGARQFF
DNA: TGTGCCAGCAGGCAGTCCCATGAGCTAGCGGGAGCTCGTCAGTTCTTC

size: NA
D: NA
V: TRBV5-4
J: TRBJ2-5
CDR3: CASSLNLRTQETQYF
DNA: TGTGCCAGCAGCTTGAATTTGAGGACACAAGAGACCCAGTACTTC

size: NA
D: TRBD2
V: TRBV28
J: TRBJ2-6
CDR3: CASSSPGGVANSGANVLTF
DNA: TGTGCCAGCAGTTCCCCGGGGGGGGTAGCCAACTCTGGGGCCAACGTCCTGACTTTC

size: NA
D: TRBD2
V: TRBV7-9
J: TRBJ2-1
CDR3: CASSSLAGGGNEQFF
DNA: TGTGCCAGCAGTTCCTTAGCGGGAGGGGGGAATGAGCAGTTCTTC

size: once
D: NA
V: TRBV5-1
J: TRBJ1-1
CDR3: CASSPFYRKDTEAFF
DNA: TGCGCCAGCAGCCCCTTCTACAGGAAGGACACTGAAGCTTTCTTT

size: NA
D: TRBD2
V: TRBV19
J: TRBJ2-1
CDR3: CASTTSGRQREQFF
DNA: TGTGCCAGCACTACTAGCGGGAGGCAGCGGGAGCAGTTCTTC

size: NA
D: NA
V: TRBV10-3
J: TRBJ1-1
CDR3: CAISLQGNTEAFF
DNA: TGTGCCATCAGTCTGCAGGGGAACACTGAAGCTTTCTTT

size: few
D: NA
V: TRBV5-6
J: TRBJ2-7
CDR3: CASSFRDDEQYF
DNA: TGTGCCAGCAGCTTCCGGGATGACGAGCAGTACTTC

size: NA
D: NA
V: TRBV5-1
J: TRBJ2-1
CDR3: CASSLAGLGDEQFF
DNA: TGCGCCAGCAGCTTGGCAGGTCTAGGGGATGAGCAGTTCTTC

size: NA
D: NA
V: TRBV7-9
J: TRBJ1-1
CDR3: CASSLGGQAFF
DNA: TGTGCCAGCAGCTTGGGGGGGCAAGCTTTCTTT

size: NA
D: TRBD1
V: TRBV18
J: TRBJ2-5
CDR3: CASSPGQQETQYF
DNA: TGTGCCAGCTCACCGGGACAGCAAGAGACCCAGTACTTC

size: NA
D: TRBD2
V: TRBV7-6
J: TRBJ2-3
CDR3: CASSRHGLAGVGDTQYF
DNA: TGTGCCAGCAGCCGACATGGACTAGCGGGAGTCGGAGATACGCAGTATTTT

size: NA
D: NA
V: TRBV7-7
J: TRBJ2-5
CDR3: CASSLAQNGRETQYF
DNA: TGTGCCAGCAGCTTAGCGCAAAACGGGAGAGAGACCCAGTACTTC

size: few
D: TRBD1
V: TRBV6-9
J: TRBJ1-1
CDR3: CASSLGQGVACTEAFF
DNA: TGTGCCAGCAGTCTGGGACAGGGTGTAGCTTGCACTGAAGCTTTCTTT

size: NA
D: TRBD2
V: TRBV9
J: TRBJ2-4
CDR3: CASSVGGGENIQYF
DNA: TGTGCCAGCAGCGTAGGTGGGGGGGAAAACATTCAGTACTTC

size: NA
D: NA
V: TRBV7-9
J: TRBJ1-1
CDR3: CASSLTEMNTEAFF
DNA: TGTGCCAGCAGCTTGACAGAGATGAACACTGAAGCTTTCTTT

size: once
D: NA
V: TRBV7-9
J: TRBJ1-1
CDR3: CASSLALWGQGAFF
DNA: TGTGCCAGCAGCTTAGCCCTTTGGGGGCAAGGAGCTTTCTTT

size: NA
D: NA
V: TRBV29-1
J: TRBJ1-2
CDR3: CSVTQGLVGYTF
DNA: TGCAGCGTCACGCAGGGATTGGTTGGCTACACCTTC